This TCR beta chain originates from a study of shared clonotypes between healthy human individuals. General study findings and limits: Non-shared clonotypes had lower generation probabilities than clonotypes shared by all four sorted-subset donors. Rarefaction gave evidence that sorted-subset sequencing remained incomplete despite large depth. Sharing across four donors was highest in naive CD4 (approximately 5%) and lowest in memory CD8 (about 0.4%). Sampling covered blood only; tissue repertoires likely differ.

A remark on this clone: The target antigen is unknown.

Germline loops: CDR1 SGHDN, CDR2 FVKESK. J was trimmed by 8 bases and V by 5 bases; bases with no gene match: 17. The CDR3 is 16 residues long. Method: immunoSEQ multiplex PCR; TCRdb's copy keeps in-frame clones and lacks some. The sample has approximately 1.9 million clones, 93% seen once. CD45RO-negative, CCR7-positively selected cells formed the naive CD8 fraction, excluding terminally differentiated effector memory CD45RA+ cells. What was sequenced was naive CD8+ T cells from PBMCs. The rearrangement links TRBV14 to TRBJ1-2; 7 nucleotides agree with TRBD1. This clonotype originated in a man younger than 35 in good health. Some clones in this sample may be carry-over from other donors' samples. CDR3 DNA: TGTGCCAGCAGCTACCGTGGAACAGGGGCCCCAGACGGCTACACCTTC. Its protein is CASSYRGTGAPDGYTF.